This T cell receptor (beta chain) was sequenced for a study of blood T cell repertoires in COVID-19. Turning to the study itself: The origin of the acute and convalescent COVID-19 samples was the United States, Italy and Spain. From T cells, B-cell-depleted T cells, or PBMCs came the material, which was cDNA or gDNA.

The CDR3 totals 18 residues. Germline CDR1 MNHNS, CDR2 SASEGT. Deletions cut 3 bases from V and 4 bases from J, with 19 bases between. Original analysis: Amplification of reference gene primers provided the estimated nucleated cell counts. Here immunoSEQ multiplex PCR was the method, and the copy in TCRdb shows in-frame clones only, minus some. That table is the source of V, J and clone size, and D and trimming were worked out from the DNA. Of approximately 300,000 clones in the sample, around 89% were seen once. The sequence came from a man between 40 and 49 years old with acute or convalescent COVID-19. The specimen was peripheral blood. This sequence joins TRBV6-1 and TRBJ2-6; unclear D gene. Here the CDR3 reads CASSESRVLAAGANVLTF. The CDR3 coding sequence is TGTGCCAGCAGTGAGTCCCGGGTCCTTGCCGCCGGGGCCAACGTCCTGACTTTC.